The 4 T cell receptor beta chains reported below all come from one sample, sequenced in a study of technical replicates of blood from a few donors. Profiled with immunoSEQ multiplex PCR; TCRdb holds only in-frame clones, not every one. Of 80,000 to 95,000 clones in the sample, approximately 95% were seen once. The material sequenced was T cells isolated from PBMCs. The receptors stem from a human donor in good health.

The chain has TRBV29-1 and TRBJ2-6; a weak D match, TRBD1 (6 bases). The CDR3 covers 11 residues. The V and J ends lost 6 bases and 15 bases respectively, with 15 bases between them. Germline CDR1 reads SQVTM; CDR2 reads ANQGSEA. The CDR3 DNA sequence: TGCAGCGTATGGACAGCCCCGTACCTGACTTTC. Protein product: CSVWTAPYLTF. The variable domain in full, completed from reference TRBV29-1 and TRBJ2-6, reads SAVISQKPSRDICQRGTSLTIQCQVDSQVTMMFWYRQQPGQSLTLIATANQGSEATYESGFVIDKFPISRPNLTFSTLTVSNMSPEDSSIYLCSVWTAPYLTFGAGSRLTVL.

Written as DNA, the CDR3 is TGTGCCAGCAGCCAGGGACTACTATACGAGCAGTACTTC. The encoded protein is CASSQGLLYEQYF. The chain employs TRBV7-9 and TRBJ2-7; TRBD2 matches at 7 bases. The CDR3 runs to 13 residues. After removal of 5 bases from V and 4 bases from J, the junction contained 5 bases not matched to a gene. Germline V gene sequence: CDR1 SEHNR, CDR2 FQNEAQ (reference sequence).

The chain recombines TRBV20-1 with TRBJ2-3; D gene unclear. V gave up 6 bases and J gave up 1 base, with 5 bases separating them. The germline CDR1 and CDR2 sequences are DFQATT and SNEGSKA (reference sequence). CDR3 length equals 11 residues. The CDR3 spells CSAGGTDTQYF. The CDR3 DNA reads TGCAGTGCCGGAGGCACAGATACGCAGTATTTT.

This chain joins TRBV7-2 and TRBJ2-5, with TRBD2 matching 9 bases. CDR3 length: 16 residues. The V and J ends lost 2 bases and 6 bases, in that order; junction bases with no gene match: 10. CDR1 SGHTA and CDR2 FQGNSA come from the germline V gene. The CDR3, as DNA: TGTGCCAGCAGCTTAATGGGGCTAGCGGGAATGAAGACCCAGTACTTC. As protein: CASSLMGLAGMKTQYF.